This record covers a single T cell receptor beta chain. Only in-frame clones appear in the TCRdb table, and some are missing; sequencing was by immunoSEQ multiplex PCR. The repertoire includes about 130,000 clones, roughly 89% of them detected once, and around 5.9% sits in the top ten. This sample is drawn from a study of T cell responses to AZD1222 COVID-19 vaccine. The CDR3 extends over 14 amino acids. Germline CDR1 reads LGHDT; CDR2 reads YNNKEL (reference sequence). The germline V and J ends were trimmed by 3 bases and 1 base, with 7 bases remaining between them. Sequenced here: peripheral blood, sampled on day 0 of AZD1222 vaccination. The sequence was collected from an adult in good health. The rearrangement links TRBV3-1 (or the pseudogene TRBV3-2) to TRBJ1-5; D remains unclear. The CDR3 sequence: CASSQQPSNQPQHF. The DNA for the CDR3 is TGTGCCAGCAGCCAGCAGCCGAGCAATCAGCCCCAGCATTTT.